What follows is one T cell receptor beta chain and its context. The data were obtained in a study of blood T cell repertoires in COVID-19. The protocol was immunoSEQ multiplex PCR, while the TCRdb copy is restricted to in-frame clones and leaves out a portion. The sample yields 150,000 to 160,000 clones, around 83% seen once. CDR1 is SNHLY and CDR2 is FYNNEI in the germline V gene. This CDR3 spans 12 amino acids. With V trimmed by 6 bases and J by 7 bases, 2 bases remained unmatched. The origin of this receptor is a woman aged 55-70 years with COVID-19, enrolled during active disease. This chain connects TRBV2 to TRBJ2-2, with TRBD1 matching 7 bases. Input material: peripheral blood. The CDR3 spells CASSTGVGELFF. The CDR3 DNA follows: TGTGCCAGCAGCACAGGGGTCGGGGAGCTGTTTTTT.